The rows below give T cell receptor beta chains drawn from one sample of a study of T-cell memory formation after mild COVID-19. Each CDR3 protein gets one entry after TCRdb re-called the 5' RACE reads with MiXCR. The profile covers about 200,000 distinct CDR3 sequences, with 9.5% appearing a single time and approximately 3.3% taken by the ten largest. Specimen: PBMCs or a T cell subset sorted from them (not recorded which). Receptors were obtained from a man younger than 35 who had mild COVID-19 (a few samples of this study predate the infection). Cell type and time point are not known. Each CDR3 is given with its conserved first and last residue. D genes are given only for firm matches. Rows may omit the clone size; those that give it use once, few, many or a size class.

j_call | cdr3_length | d_call | v_call | clone_size | cdr3_nt | cdr3_aa
TRBJ2-2 | 13 | . | TRBV7-3 | . | TGTGCCAGCAGCGCAGCTTCGTTCCGGGAGCTGTTTTTT | CASSAASFRELFF
TRBJ1-2 | 12 | . | TRBV20-1 | . | TGCAGTGCTAGGGACAGCGGGGGTGGCTACACCTTC | CSARDSGGGYTF
TRBJ1-1 | 14 | TRBD1 | TRBV7-9 | few | TGTGCCAGCAGCAAGCGACAGGGGGCTACTGAAGCTTTCTTT | CASSKRQGATEAFF
TRBJ1-1 | 13 | . | TRBV7-3 | . | TGTGCCAGCAGCACCGACAGGAACACTGAAGCTTTCTTT | CASSTDRNTEAFF
TRBJ2-4 | 15 | . | TRBV9 | . | TGTGCCAGCAGCGTGGATCTGACCACTCCAAACATTCAGTACTTC | CASSVDLTTPNIQYF
TRBJ2-5 | 13 | . | TRBV2 | many | TGTGCCAGCAATCAGCTAGACCAAGAGACCCAGTACTTC | CASNQLDQETQYF
TRBJ2-7 | 13 | . | TRBV6-2/TRBV6-3 | . | TGTGCCAGCAGGAGAGGGGTTACGTACGAGCAGTACTTC | CASRRGVTYEQYF
TRBJ2-1 | 18 | TRBD1 | TRBV7-2 | many | TGTGCCAGCAGCTTAGAATCAGGTCGTTGGACAGGGAACAATGAGCAGTTCTTC | CASSLESGRWTGNNEQFF
TRBJ1-1 | 14 | . | TRBV15 | many | TGTGCCACCAGCAGAGTCGATCGTCCAGGCGTAGCTTTCTTT | CATSRVDRPGVAFF
TRBJ1-2 | 13 | TRBD1 | TRBV6-1 | few | TGTGCCAGCAGTAAGGGACAGGCATATGGCTACACCTTC | CASSKGQAYGYTF
TRBJ2-1 | 15 | . | TRBV7-9 | . | TGTGCCAGCAGCTTAGCGAGGAGTAGTTCCAATGAGCAGTTCTTC | CASSLARSSSNEQFF
TRBJ2-3 | 14 | . | TRBV7-9 | few | TGTGCCACTCCCCGGGGAGCGGAAGGGGATACGCAGTATTTT | CATPRGAEGDTQYF
TRBJ1-1 | 14 | TRBD1 | TRBV2 | . | TGTGCCAGCAGCCGGGGACAGGGGGCAGTTGAAGCTTTCTTT | CASSRGQGAVEAFF
TRBJ2-2 | 15 | . | TRBV7-2 | . | TGTGCCAGCAGCTTTACCGCAGGGATCACCGGGGAGCTGTTTTTT | CASSFTAGITGELFF
TRBJ1-2 | 13 | TRBD1 | TRBV12-3/TRBV12-4 | . | TGTGCCAGCAGTTTGGTACAGGGGAATGGCTACACCTTC | CASSLVQGNGYTF
TRBJ2-1 | 14 | . | TRBV11-2 | few | TGTGCCAGCAGCTCCCCAAGGTCTGGCAATGAGCAGTTCTTC | CASSSPRSGNEQFF
TRBJ2-3 | 15 | . | TRBV4-3 | . | TGCGCCAGCAGCCAAGAATCCAGGGCAACAGATACGCAGTATTTT | CASSQESRATDTQYF
TRBJ2-3 | 15 | TRBD1 | TRBV5-1 | few | TGCGCCAGCAGCTTGTTGACAGGGCCGACAGATACGCAGTATTTT | CASSLLTGPTDTQYF
TRBJ1-3 | 14 | . | TRBV5-5 | many | TGTGCCAGCAGCTACAGCGGCTCTGGAAACACCATATATTTT | CASSYSGSGNTIYF
TRBJ1-1 | 15 | TRBD1 | TRBV5-1 | . | TGCGCCAGCAGCTCTGACAGGGTGTATATCCCTGAAGCTTTCTTT | CASSSDRVYIPEAFF
TRBJ2-5 | 17 | TRBD2 | TRBV28 | many | TGTGCCAGCAGTAGGGGACTAGCGGGGACGGGTGAAGAGACCCAGTACTTC | CASSRGLAGTGEETQYF
TRBJ2-3 | 15 | . | TRBV10-3 | many | TGTGCCATCAGTCATGGGGGTCTAATCACAGATACGCAGTATTTT | CAISHGGLITDTQYF
TRBJ2-3 | 15 | TRBD2 | TRBV6-1 | few | TGTGCCAGCAGTACGAGACTAGCTTCCACATATACGCAGTATTTT | CASSTRLASTYTQYF
TRBJ2-4 | 13 | . | TRBV10-2 | few | TGCGCCAGCAGTGAACACTCGCTGAACATTCAGTACTTC | CASSEHSLNIQYF
TRBJ2-1 | 15 | TRBD2 | TRBV7-2 | . | TGTGCCAGCACCCGATTAGCGGGGGTTAAAAGTGAGCAGTTCTTC | CASTRLAGVKSEQFF
TRBJ1-5 | 14 | TRBD1 | TRBV7-2 | . | TGTGCCAGCAGCTTAAGTACAGGGGATCAGCCCCAGCATTTT | CASSLSTGDQPQHF
TRBJ1-5 | 13 | . | TRBV7-9 | . | TGTGCCAGCAGTCAGGAGGGGAATCAGCCCCAGCATTTT | CASSQEGNQPQHF
TRBJ2-7 | 18 | TRBD1 | TRBV4-3 | . | TGCGCCAGCAGCCAGTCCCCTATAGGGACAGGGAGAACCTACGAGCAGTACTTC | CASSQSPIGTGRTYEQYF
TRBJ2-5 | 14 | TRBD1 | TRBV4-3 | many | TGCGCCAGCAGCCCCCGACAGGGAGTAAAGACCCAGTACTTC | CASSPRQGVKTQYF
TRBJ1-5 | 15 | . | TRBV7-6 | . | TGTGCCAGCAGCCAACAATCGGGGCTCAATCAGCCCCAGCATTTT | CASSQQSGLNQPQHF
TRBJ1-5 | 13 | . | TRBV12-3/TRBV12-4 | many | TGTGCCACCCAGGGGTCTGCGGATCAGCCCCAGCATTTT | CATQGSADQPQHF
TRBJ1-3 | 14 | . | TRBV20-1 | many | TGCAGTGCCCGGGACTTCAACTCTGGAAACACCATATATTTT | CSARDFNSGNTIYF
TRBJ2-3 | 14 | . | TRBV20-1 | . | TGCAGTGCTAGTGTGGTTCCACGCACAGATACGCAGTATTTT | CSASVVPRTDTQYF
TRBJ1-1 | 14 | . | TRBV5-1 | few | TGCGCCAGCAGCCCCTCGGAGGGCCGGACTGAAGCTTTCTTT | CASSPSEGRTEAFF
TRBJ2-5 | 17 | TRBD1 | TRBV11-2 | few | TGTGCCAGCAGCTTAGACCGGACAGGGGGATTTTCGGAGACCCAGTACTTC | CASSLDRTGGFSETQYF
TRBJ2-3 | 14 | . | TRBV19 | . | TGTGCCAGTAGTTCCCTCGGGGGCACAGATACGCAGTATTTT | CASSSLGGTDTQYF
TRBJ2-3 | 14 | TRBD1 | TRBV7-3 | many | TGTGCCAGCAGCCCCAGCAGGGGGACAGATACGCAGTATTTT | CASSPSRGTDTQYF
TRBJ2-1 | 14 | . | TRBV4-3 | few | TGCGCCAGCAGCCAAGTTCACCCCTACAATGAGCAGTTCTTC | CASSQVHPYNEQFF
TRBJ2-5 | 16 | . | TRBV5-6 | . | TGTGCCAGCAGCTCGACGCGTGGAGGGAACCAAGAGACCCAGTACTTC | CASSSTRGGNQETQYF
TRBJ2-3 | 16 | . | TRBV5-1 | . | TGCGCCAGCAGCTTAGGGACGGCCTCTAGCACAGATACGCAGTATTTT | CASSLGTASSTDTQYF
TRBJ1-3 | 15 | . | TRBV5-1 | few | TGCGCCAGCAGCTTGGTAGCAGAAGGCGGAAACACCATATATTTT | CASSLVAEGGNTIYF
TRBJ2-3 | 18 | . | TRBV2 | few | TGTGCCAGCAGTGTCCTAGTATGGGAGGTCTCTAGCACAGATACGCAGTATTTT | CASSVLVWEVSSTDTQYF
TRBJ2-7 | 14 | . | TRBV20-1 | many | TGCAGTGCCCAGCCTCTCGGGGCCTCAGGCGAGCAGTACTTC | CSAQPLGASGEQYF
TRBJ1-2 | 13 | . | TRBV3-1 | . | TGTGCCAGCAGCCAAGGCACTCTCCGGGGCTACACCTTC | CASSQGTLRGYTF
TRBJ1-1 | 12 | . | TRBV12-3/TRBV12-4 | few | TGTGCCAGCAGCGCTGACGCGCGGAGAGCTTTCTTT | CASSADARRAFF
TRBJ2-5 | 16 | TRBD1 | TRBV24-1 | few | TGTGCCACCAGTGGCCCCGGACAGGGCCCAGGGGAGACCCAGTACTTC | CATSGPGQGPGETQYF
TRBJ2-2 | 14 | . | TRBV5-1 | . | TGCGCCAGCATTCAGGGGACGAACACCGGGGAGCTGTTTTTT | CASIQGTNTGELFF
TRBJ2-2 | 14 | . | TRBV6-1 | . | TGTGCCAGCAGTGAAGTCGGGTGGGCCGGGGAGCTGTTTTTT | CASSEVGWAGELFF
TRBJ2-7 | 15 | . | TRBV5-1 | . | TGCGCCAGCACCCTCGACGGCGCCCACTCCTACGAGCAGTACTTC | CASTLDGAHSYEQYF
TRBJ2-5 | 14 | TRBD2 | TRBV6-1 | . | TGTGCCAGCAGTGAACCGCACGGGAGGGAGACCCAGTACTTC | CASSEPHGRETQYF
TRBJ1-2 | 13 | TRBD1 | TRBV28 | many | TGTGCCAGCAGGGTATGGGACAGCTATGGCTACACCTTC | CASRVWDSYGYTF
TRBJ1-5 | 15 | . | TRBV6-5 | . | TGTGCCAGCAGACCCCAGGGGACCAGCAATCAGCCCCAGCATTTT | CASRPQGTSNQPQHF
TRBJ2-7 | 14 | TRBD2 | TRBV12-3/TRBV12-4 | . | TGTGCCAGCAGTTGGGGGGGTTTACTCTACGAGCAGTACTTC | CASSWGGLLYEQYF
TRBJ1-3 | 14 | . | TRBV25-1 | many | TGTGCCAGCAGCCCCGGCCATACTGGAAACACCATATATTTT | CASSPGHTGNTIYF
TRBJ2-5 | 18 | TRBD2 | TRBV5-1 | . | TGCGCCAGCCAACCCCGGACTAGCGGGGGGATATTACAAGAGACCCAGTACTTC | CASQPRTSGGILQETQYF
TRBJ1-2 | 13 | . | TRBV6-5 | many | TGTGCCAGCAGTTACTCAGGGACGCGTGGCTACACCTTC | CASSYSGTRGYTF